The TCR beta chain described here comes from a study of radiotherapy plus CTLA-4 blockade in lung cancer. Whole-study results and caveats: Increased serum interferon-beta after radiation also reportedly predicted response strongly.

Trimming removed 1 base from V and 4 bases from J, with 16 bases in between. Germline V gives CDR1 MNHEY, CDR2 SMNVEV (reference sequence). The CDR3 sequence is 16 residues long. TCRdb's table, derived via immunoSEQ multiplex PCR, lists solely in-frame clones and lacks some. There are 90,000 to 100,000 clones in the sample; 85% to 90% occur only once, and 4% to 6% lies in the top ten. As regards this clone: The antigen is unknown.

This sequence originates from a human donor with non-small cell lung cancer that progressed on radiotherapy plus ipilimumab. This sample comprised peripheral blood, obtained from a patient treated with radiotherapy plus ipilimumab. The genes are TRBV27 and TRBJ2-5, with TRBD1 as a possible D gene (7 bases). The CDR3 is CASSLWRGQGGETQYF. In DNA, the CDR3 is TGTGCCAGCAGTTTATGGAGGGGGCAGGGAGGAGAGACCCAGTACTTC.